This T cell receptor beta chain originates from a study of OX40 agonist ivuxolimab in advanced cancers. For the study at large: Patients assigned to dose escalation were diagnosed with hepatocellular carcinoma, melanoma, renal cell or head and neck cancer. From about 23 to 85 years was the age range, with a mean of around 54 years, and around 83% were male.

Regarding the study as a whole: Fewer expanded clones were found on average in CD4+ than in CD8+ T cells.

As concerns this clone: Its antigen is not known.

The sampling schedule covered blood at baseline, cycle 4 day 1, and cycle 7 day 1. Germline V gives CDR1 SQVTM, CDR2 ANQGSEA. The CDR3 extends over 13 amino acids. Germline trimming cut 6 bases from V and 9 bases from J; bases unmatched to any gene: 11. Clones were read by immunoSEQ multiplex PCR, and TCRdb kept only the in-frame ones, dropping some. This table holds roughly 40,000 clones, roughly 90% found once. The V gene is TRBV29-1, the J gene TRBJ1-5; TRBD1 aligns across 7 bases. The sample was CD4+ or CD8+ T cells sorted from blood, taken in a trial of the OX40 agonist ivuxolimab. This receptor was taken from an adult with an advanced solid tumor such as melanoma, head and neck, liver or kidney cancer. CDR3 sequence (DNA): TGCAGCGTGACGACAGGGATCAATACGCCCCAGCATTTT. Its translation: CSVTTGINTPQHF.